Detailed here is one T cell receptor (beta chain). The antigen remains undetermined. The donors were in the approximately 120-subject validation cohort; that cohort was separate from the roughly 730-subject first cohort. The data are from a study of cytomegalovirus exposure and HLA in healthy donors. Some clones are missing from TCRdb's copy, which holds only in-frame ones; the method was immunoSEQ multiplex PCR. The repertoire includes about 400,000 clones, about nine tenths of them detected once, and roughly 0.83% sits in the top ten. Regarding the study as a whole: Testing in vitro showed three CMV-associated chains specific for CMV antigens. Cytomegalovirus association was assigned to about 180 TCR beta chains. Using the classifier, cytomegalovirus status was reportedly diagnosed with high specificity and sensitivity.

Input material: PBMCs. The TCR comes from a woman aged 18-30 years in good health and CMV-seronegative.

The CDR3 protein is CASSPGTSGSPANIQYF. The DNA for the CDR3 is TGTGCCAGCAGTCCAGGGACTAGCGGGAGCCCTGCAAACATTCAGTACTTC. The gene calls are TRBV27 and TRBJ2-4, with 14 bases lining up with TRBD2. The junction had 9 bases not matched to a gene; V was cut back by 5 bases and J by 6 bases. This CDR3 is built from 17 residues. Germline V gene data show CDR1 as MNHEY and CDR2 as SMNVEV (reference sequence).